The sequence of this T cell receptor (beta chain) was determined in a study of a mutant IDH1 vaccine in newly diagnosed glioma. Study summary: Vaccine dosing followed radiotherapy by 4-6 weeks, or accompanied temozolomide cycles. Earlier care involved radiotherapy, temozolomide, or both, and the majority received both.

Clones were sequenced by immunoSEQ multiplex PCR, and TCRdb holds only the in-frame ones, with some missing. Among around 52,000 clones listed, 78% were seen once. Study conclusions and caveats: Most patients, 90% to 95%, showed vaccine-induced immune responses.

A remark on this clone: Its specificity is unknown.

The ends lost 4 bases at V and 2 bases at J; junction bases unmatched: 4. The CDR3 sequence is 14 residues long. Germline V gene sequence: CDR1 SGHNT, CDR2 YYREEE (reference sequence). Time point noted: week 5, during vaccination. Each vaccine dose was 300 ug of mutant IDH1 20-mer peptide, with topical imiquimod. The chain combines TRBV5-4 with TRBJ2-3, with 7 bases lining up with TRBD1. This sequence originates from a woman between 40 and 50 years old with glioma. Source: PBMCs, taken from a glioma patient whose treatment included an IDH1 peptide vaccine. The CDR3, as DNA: TGTGCCAGCAGCCCGACAGGGCACACAGATACGCAGTATTTT. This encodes CASSPTGHTDTQYF.